Shown below are 25 T cell receptor beta chains from a single sample sequenced in a study of human T cells and chemical hapten exposure. Using its own MiXCR run on the RACE reads, TCRdb lists one record per CDR3 protein. This repertoire shows more than 150,000 distinct CDR3 sequences, around 30% found once; its top ten account for less than 3.5%. Time point specified: pre-sensitization, week 0. Indicated treatment: therapeutic diphenylcyclopropenone sensitization with weekly scalp DPC. The sequences come from whole blood, collected in connection with sensitization to the hapten diphenylcyclopropenone (DPC). The source is a young woman with alopecia areata. Some clones in this sample may be carry-over from other donors' samples.

The V and J genes are TRBV11-3 and TRBJ2-1, with D hard to call. This CDR3 spans 15 amino acids. V was shortened by 5 bases and J by 2 bases, with 13 bases between the two germline ends. Germline V gene sequence: CDR1 SGHNT, CDR2 YENEEA. The CDR3 DNA is TGTGCCAGCAGCCCCGACGCGGTTCCCTACAATGAGCAGTTCTTC. The encoded protein is CASSPDAVPYNEQFF. The variable domain in full, with the rest retrieved from reference TRBV11-3 and TRBJ2-1, is EAGVVQSPRYKIIEKKQPVAFWCNPISGHNTLYWYLQNLGQGPELLIRYENEEAVDDSQLPKDRFSAERLKGVDSTLKIQPAELGDSAVYLCASSPDAVPYNEQFFGPGTRLTVL.

The chain links TRBV6-1 to TRBJ2-3; D perhaps matches TRBD1 (5 bases). V was pared by 3 bases and J by 5 bases, with 12 bases between. CDR3 length: 14 amino acids. Germline CDR1 MNHNS, CDR2 SASEGT. The CDR3 is CASSDARAGDTQYF. CDR3 DNA: TGTGCCAGCAGTGATGCCAGGGCTGGAGATACGCAGTATTTT.

The gene calls are TRBV5-1 and TRBJ1-4, with unresolved D. CDR3 length: 15 amino acids. Germline-derived CDR1 and CDR2 are SGHRS and YFSETQ. V shed 0 bases and J shed 0 bases, with 6 bases lying between them. The chain's CDR3 is CASSLAPATNEKLFF. For the CDR3, the DNA is TGCGCCAGCAGCTTGGCCCCCGCAACTAATGAAAAACTGTTTTTT.

The V gene is TRBV7-8, the J gene TRBJ2-7; 7 nucleotides line up with TRBD2. The length of the CDR3 is 12 residues. With V trimmed by 7 bases and J by 4 bases, 4 bases remained unmatched. Germline V lookup: CDR1 SGHVS, CDR2 FQNEAQ. The CDR3 is CASTTSEYEQYF. CDR3 nucleotides: TGTGCCAGCACCACTAGCGAGTACGAGCAGTACTTC.

The chain recombines TRBV7-9 with TRBJ1-1; a possible D gene is TRBD1 (5 bases). V was pared by 5 bases and J by 4 bases, with 11 bases between. CDR1 SEHNR and CDR2 FQNEAQ come from the germline V gene (reference sequence). This CDR3 comprises 13 residues. The DNA for the CDR3 is TGTGCCAGCAGCCCACCCGGGGCCACTGAAGCTTTCTTT. As protein: CASSPPGATEAFF. Filled out from reference TRBV7-9 and TRBJ1-1, the complete variable domain reads DTGVSQNPRHKITKRGQNVTFRCDPISEHNRLYWYRQTLGQGPEFLTYFQNEAQLEKSRLLSDRFSAERPKGSFSTLEIQRTEQGDSAMYLCASSPPGATEAFFGQGTRLTVV.

This chain links TRBV25-1 with TRBJ1-6; no definite D call. The length of the CDR3 is 14 residues. The V end was cut by 4 bases, the J end by 3 bases, with 7 bases between. Germline CDR1 is MGHDK and CDR2 is SYGVNS. The CDR3 reads CASSAHGYNSPLHF. CDR3 coding DNA: TGTGCCAGCAGTGCTCATGGCTATAATTCACCCCTCCACTTT.

This clonotype came up a few times. The chain carries TRBV2 and TRBJ2-2, with 8 bases fitting TRBD1. Germline trimming cut 4 bases from V and 4 bases from J; bases unmatched to any gene: 5. The V gene's germline CDR1 is SNHLY and CDR2 FYNNEI. CDR3 length: 15 amino acids. The CDR3 nucleotides are TGTGCCAGCAGTGCCAGGGGGCCACTCACCGGGGAGCTGTTTTTT. Translation gives CASSARGPLTGELFF.

The chain combines TRBV10-3 with TRBJ2-7; D call uncertain. The CDR3 is 14 residues long. The V end was cut by 0 bases, the J end by 3 bases, with 9 bases between. Germline CDR1 ENHRY, CDR2 SYGVKD. CDR3 bases: TGTGCCATCAGTGAGTCGAATGCCCTCTACGAGCAGTACTTC. It is translated as CAISESNALYEQYF.

J is TRBJ1-2 and V is TRBV29-1; unclear D gene. Germline CDR1 and CDR2: SQVTM and ANQGSEA. The V end was cut by 2 bases, the J end by 7 bases, with 5 bases between. The CDR3 covers 10 residues. This CDR3 is CSVERAGYTF. The CDR3 region has the DNA TGCAGCGTTGAACGGGCTGGCTACACCTTC.

The chain joins TRBV7-2 to TRBJ1-4, with 8 positions matching TRBD1. The CDR3 extends over 15 amino acids. CDR1 is SGHTA and CDR2 is FQGNSA in the germline V gene. Losses at the gene ends were 5 bases for V and 4 bases for J; bases not matched to a gene: 6. The CDR3, as DNA: TGTGCCAGCAGCCCCCAACAGGGGGGTAATGAAAAACTGTTTTTT. It encodes CASSPQQGGNEKLFF.

The sample holds a few counts of this clonotype. V is TRBV29-1 and J is TRBJ2-3; D tentatively fits TRBD1 or TRBD2 (5 bases each). Deletions cut 8 bases from V and 0 bases from J, with 12 bases between. CDR3 length equals 13 residues. Germline loops: CDR1 SQVTM, CDR2 ANQGSEA. The CDR3 region is CSSGAGSTDTQYF. Written as DNA, the CDR3 is TGCAGCTCCGGGGCCGGGAGCACAGATACGCAGTATTTT.

The J gene is TRBJ2-3, the V gene TRBV12-3 or TRBV12-4, with TRBD1 matching 8 bases. V dropped 7 bases and J dropped 1; count of bases not matched to a gene: 7. The CDR3 is made up of 15 amino acids. The CDR3 region has the DNA TGTGCCAGCATCCCAGGGGGCGCGGGCACAGATACGCAGTATTTT. This gives the protein CASIPGGAGTDTQYF.

This chain connects TRBV20-1 to TRBJ2-3; 10 bases align to TRBD2. V lost 1 base to trimming and J lost 0 bases; unmatched junction nucleotides: 4. Looked up from germline, CDR1 is DFQATT and CDR2 is SNEGSKA (reference sequence). The CDR3 length is 16 residues. The CDR3, as DNA: TGCAGTGCTAGAGCAATACTAGCGGGAAGCACAGATACGCAGTATTTT. The encoded protein is CSARAILAGSTDTQYF.

This clonotype showed up just once. CDR3 sequence (DNA): TGCAGCGTTGAAGTGGGAGGGGGCAGTGGCTACACCTTC. Protein product: CSVEVGGGSGYTF. The chain combines TRBV29-1 with TRBJ1-2, with 7 bases aligning to TRBD1. This CDR3 spans 13 amino acids. V dropped 1 base and J dropped 7; count of bases not matched to a gene: 6. Germline values: CDR1 SQVTM, CDR2 ANQGSEA. The full variable domain, rest sourced from reference TRBV29-1 and TRBJ1-2, is SAVISQKPSRDICQRGTSLTIQCQVDSQVTMMFWYRQQPGQSLTLIATANQGSEATYESGFVIDKFPISRPNLTFSTLTVSNMSPEDSSIYLCSVEVGGGSGYTFGSGTRLTVV.

The sample holds many counts of this clonotype. The chain couples TRBV29-1 to TRBJ2-5, with 11 bases identical to TRBD2. There are 13 residues in the CDR3. Germline CDR1 and CDR2: SQVTM and ANQGSEA. Trimming at V came to 5 bases and at J to 4 bases, leaving 3 bases not matched to a gene. The CDR3 spells CSVPTSGGETQYF. CDR3 bases: TGCAGCGTTCCCACTAGCGGGGGAGAGACCCAGTACTTC.

The chain carries TRBV11-2 and TRBJ1-2; perhaps TRBD1 as D (5 bases). This CDR3 is built from 13 residues. V was clipped by 5 bases and J by 4 bases, with 11 bases between them. Germline V CDR1 and CDR2: SGHAT, FQNNGV. CDR3 loop: CASSIGAGYGYTF. CDR3 nucleotides: TGTGCCAGCAGCATCGGGGCGGGCTATGGCTACACCTTC. Drawing the rest from reference TRBV11-2 and TRBJ1-2, the complete variable domain is EAGVAQSPRYKIIEKRQSVAFWCNPISGHATLYWYQQILGQGPKLLIQFQNNGVVDDSQLPKDRFSAERLKGVDSTLKIQPAKLEDSAVYLCASSIGAGYGYTFGSGTRLTVV.

This clonotype has only a few counts. The V gene is TRBV4-3, the J gene TRBJ1-3; D remains ambiguous. V dropped 1 base and J dropped 1 base, with 8 bases sitting between them. Germline CDR1 and CDR2: LGHNA and YSLEER. The CDR3 has 15 amino acids. CDR3 sequence (DNA): TGCGCCAGCAGCCAAGGGACGGGGTCTGGAAACACCATATATTTT. Translation gives CASSQGTGSGNTIYF.

This clonotype was recorded a few times. This chain links TRBV12-3 or TRBV12-4 with TRBJ1-1; D unclear. V was pared by 2 bases and J by 4 bases, with 8 bases between. The CDR3 spans 13 residues. The CDR3 sequence: CASSLMGGTEAFF. For the CDR3, the DNA is TGTGCCAGCAGTTTAATGGGAGGCACTGAAGCTTTCTTT.

This clonotype was picked up a small number of times. This chain connects TRBV10-3 to TRBJ2-4; D uncertain. Trimming shortened V by 2 bases and J by 3 bases, and 14 bases separated the two germline ends. The CDR3 is made up of 16 amino acids. Per germline, CDR1 ENHRY and CDR2 SYGVKD. The CDR3: CAISESLWGDKNIQYF. For the CDR3, the DNA is TGTGCCATCAGTGAGAGTTTGTGGGGTGACAAAAACATTCAGTACTTC.

This clonotype was detected a few times. This chain connects TRBV5-6 to TRBJ2-5, with D unclear. Germline assignment: CDR1 SGHDT and CDR2 YYEEEE. The CDR3 has 13 amino acids. V gave up 4 bases and J gave up 9 bases, with 16 bases separating them. The CDR3 region is CASSQTPAQPQYF. The CDR3 DNA reads TGTGCCAGCAGCCAAACACCGGCCCAGCCCCAGTACTTC.

The gene calls are TRBV5-1 and TRBJ2-3, with D hard to call. V was pared by 0 bases and J by 0 bases, with 8 bases between. Per the germline V gene, CDR1 is SGHRS and CDR2 is YFSETQ. CDR3 length equals 15 residues. The CDR3: CASSLAMSSTDTQYF. The CDR3 nucleotides are TGCGCCAGCAGCTTGGCTATGTCTAGCACAGATACGCAGTATTTT.

This clonotype was detected a few times. The chain carries TRBV11-2 and TRBJ2-5; the D gene is possibly TRBD1 (6 bases). Germline V gene sequence: CDR1 SGHAT, CDR2 FQNNGV. This CDR3 contains 15 residues. The germline V and J ends were trimmed by 5 bases and 5 bases, with 18 bases remaining between them. Here the CDR3 reads CASSQRDTLMETQYF. Here the CDR3 DNA reads TGTGCCAGCAGCCAACGGGACACATTGATGGAGACCCAGTACTTC.

V is TRBV6-1 and J is TRBJ2-2, with D maybe TRBD1 (6 bases). Germline loops: CDR1 MNHNS, CDR2 SASEGT. There are 13 residues in the CDR3. V was cut by 10 bases and J by 1 base, with 10 bases left in between. Written as DNA, the CDR3 is TGTGCCACTCCGGACAGGAACACCGGGGAGCTGTTTTTT. It is translated as CATPDRNTGELFF.

The chain employs TRBV6-2 or TRBV6-3 and TRBJ1-5, with TRBD1 matching over 8 bases. V lost 4 bases and J lost 5; bases outside the gene matches: 10. Germline V lookup: CDR1 MNHEY, CDR2 SVGEGT. The CDR3 loop spans 16 amino acids. CDR3 protein: CASSSDRDSFDQPQHF. The CDR3 DNA is TGTGCCAGCAGTTCGGACAGGGATTCATTCGATCAGCCCCAGCATTTT.

The chain combines TRBV29-1 with TRBJ1-1; 7 bases fit TRBD1. The CDR3 runs to 12 residues. J was trimmed by 11 bases and V by 4 bases; bases with no gene match: 10. In germline, CDR1 is SQVTM, CDR2 ANQGSEA. The CDR3 protein is CSVGTGAGEAFF. DNA of the CDR3: TGCAGCGTTGGAACAGGGGCAGGAGAGGCTTTCTTT.